This T cell receptor beta chain was sequenced in a study of T cell changes during pregnancy in multiple sclerosis. The CDR3 totals 14 residues. CDR1 is SGDLS, CDR2 YYNGEE, per germline. V lost 3 bases to trimming and J lost 7 bases, with 13 bases between them. Assay used: immunoSEQ multiplex PCR; TCRdb lists only in-frame clones, some missing. The sample yields around 75,000 clones, over 75% seen once. The sequence came from a female donor in good health, enrolled as a control in a pregnancy study. Sequenced here: CD4+ T cells from peripheral blood mononuclear cells, sampled in the third trimester of pregnancy. J is TRBJ1-4 and V is TRBV9, with a weak D call TRBD1 (6 bases). CDR3 amino acids: CASSEQGGAEKLFF. In nucleotides, the CDR3 is TGTGCCAGCAGCGAACAGGGTGGGGCTGAAAAACTGTTTTTT.